Listed below are T cell receptor beta chains from one sample, sequenced in a study of blood T cell repertoires in COVID-19. Profiled with immunoSEQ multiplex PCR; TCRdb holds only in-frame clones, not every one. The table lists tens of thousands of clones, approximately 80% of them singletons. The sample was peripheral blood. All receptors come from an older man with active or convalescent COVID-19. The CDR3 runs from the conserved cysteine through the conserved F or W. The D gene is left open where the match is weak. The listing skips clone size in some rows; elsewhere it reads once, few, many or a size class.

D gene,V gene,clone size,J gene,CDR3 DNA,CDR3 protein
-,TRBV20-1,-,TRBJ2-5,TGCAGTGCTAGTACCTGGGGCGGGGGCTATCAAGAGACCCAGTACTTC,CSASTWGGGYQETQYF
-,TRBV6-2/TRBV6-3,-,TRBJ1-2,TGTGCCAGCAGCAAGGACAGTATAACTTATGGCTACACCTTC,CASSKDSITYGYTF
TRBD1,TRBV18,-,TRBJ1-2,TGTGCCAGCTCACCACCGGGACAGGACCTCTATGGCTACACCTTC,CASSPPGQDLYGYTF
TRBD1,TRBV10-2,-,TRBJ1-2,TGCGCCAGCAGTGATACAGGGGTAGGCTACACCTTC,CASSDTGVGYTF
TRBD2,TRBV28,-,TRBJ2-1,TGTGCCAGCAGTAACACTAAGCGGGACTACAATGAGCAGTTCTTC,CASSNTKRDYNEQFF
-,TRBV2,-,TRBJ1-1,TGTGCCAGCAAAACCCGGCAGGTGGAGAACACTGAAGCTTTCTTT,CASKTRQVENTEAFF
TRBD1,TRBV4-3,few,TRBJ2-7,TGCGCCAGCAGCCAGGATACAGGGGGCCGGTACGAGCAGTACTTC,CASSQDTGGRYEQYF
TRBD1,TRBV3-1/TRBV3-2,-,TRBJ1-2,TGTGCCAGCAGCCAAGAAGGTGGGACAGGGGTAGCTGGCTACACCTTC,CASSQEGGTGVAGYTF
-,TRBV3-1/TRBV3-2,-,TRBJ1-2,TGTGCCAGCAGCCGGACCACAGGGACCTATGGCTACACCTTC,CASSRTTGTYGYTF
-,TRBV5-1,-,TRBJ1-6,TGCGCCAGCAGCTCCGTGGCGGGGGGGGACAATTCACCCCTCCACTTT,CASSSVAGGDNSPLHF
TRBD2,TRBV7-3,-,TRBJ2-1,TGTGCCAGCAGCTTAAACGGGAGGGCAGTCAATGAGCAGTTCTTC,CASSLNGRAVNEQFF
-,TRBV5-1,-,TRBJ2-7,TGCGCCAGCAGCTTGGTTGTAGGGGGCTCCTACGAGCAGTACTTC,CASSLVVGGSYEQYF
-,TRBV5-1,-,TRBJ2-7,TGCGCCAGCAGCTTGGGCGGGGGCGCCAACGAGCAGTACTTC,CASSLGGGANEQYF
TRBD1,TRBV5-8,few,TRBJ1-1,TGTGCCAGCAGCCGAAAACGGACAGGCAGTGAAGCTTTCTTT,CASSRKRTGSEAFF
TRBD2,TRBV2,-,TRBJ2-7,TGTGCCAGCAGTGAGGGACTAGCGGGAGACGGCTACGAGCAGTACTTC,CASSEGLAGDGYEQYF
TRBD2,TRBV3-1/TRBV3-2,-,TRBJ2-5,TGTGCCAGCAGCCAATCTAGCCTCCGAAGCGGGAGTAACCGTGAGACCCAGTACTTC,CASSQSSLRSGSNRETQYF
-,TRBV12-5,-,TRBJ2-4,TGTGCTAGTGGTTTCGACCTAACCGGGACACCCAAAAACATTCAGTACTTC,CASGFDLTGTPKNIQYF
-,TRBV27,-,TRBJ2-7,TGTGCCAGCAGTCCTTTGGGCGGGGCCTACGAGCAGTACTTC,CASSPLGGAYEQYF
TRBD2,TRBV29-1,few,TRBJ2-1,TGCAGCGTTGGGACTAGCACTAATGAGCAGTTCTTC,CSVGTSTNEQFF
TRBD2,TRBV7-3,-,TRBJ2-2,TGTGCCAGCAGCCCTGGACTAGCGGAGGTGAACACCGGGGAGCTGTTTTTT,CASSPGLAEVNTGELFF
TRBD1,TRBV5-1,-,TRBJ2-7,TGCGCCAGCAGCCGGGACAGGGAGCTCTACGAGCAGTACTTC,CASSRDRELYEQYF
TRBD1,TRBV27,-,TRBJ2-7,TGTGCCAGCAGTTTATCGCAGGGGGTTATTTCCTACGAGCAGTACTTC,CASSLSQGVISYEQYF
-,TRBV30,-,TRBJ2-3,TGTGCCTGGAGTGTCGGTTTGTTAGATACGCAGTATTTT,CAWSVGLLDTQYF
-,TRBV3-1/TRBV3-2,-,TRBJ1-1,TGTGCCAGCAGCCAAGCAGGGTCGCGACTCACCTTT,CASSQAGSRLTF
-,TRBV9,medium-sized,TRBJ2-7,TGTGCCAGCAGCCCTAGCCGGGGGAGAAACGAGCAGTACTTC,CASSPSRGRNEQYF
-,TRBV7-8,-,TRBJ1-5,TGTGCCAGCAGCTCGAACCCCTGGGCAGGGAGGGACGCTCAGCCCCAGCATTTT,CASSSNPWAGRDAQPQHF